Listed here are 14 T cell receptor beta chains from one sample, sequenced in a study of T cell responses to AZD1222 COVID-19 vaccine. Repertoires were generated with immunoSEQ multiplex PCR, while TCRdb's copy carries only in-frame clones and drops some. The sample shows under 80,000 clones, roughly 78% of them seen only once. The specimen comprised peripheral blood, sampled on day 0 of MenACWY control vaccination. The receptors stem from an adult in good health.

In regard to this clone: The same CDR3 is also encoded by other DNA sequences in this sample. The chain carries TRBV27 and TRBJ2-1; 14 positions agree with TRBD2. Germline V gene sequence: CDR1 MNHEY, CDR2 SMNVEV (reference sequence). V shed 3 bases, J shed 10 bases, and the junction held 5 bases outside the gene matches. This CDR3 has 15 amino acids. CDR3 protein: CASSLGTSGRGEQFF. For the CDR3, the DNA is TGTGCCAGCAGTTTGGGGACTAGCGGGAGAGGGGAGCAGTTCTTC.

The chain uses TRBV6-5 and TRBJ1-1; the D is unclear. V gave up 7 bases and J gave up 3 bases, with 15 bases separating them. The CDR3 runs to 14 residues. Looked up from germline, CDR1 is MNHEY and CDR2 is SVGAGI. In DNA, the CDR3 is TGTGCCAGCAAACAGTTTACGGTGGACACTGAAGCTTTCTTT. Translated, it gives CASKQFTVDTEAFF.

V and J are TRBV6-6 and TRBJ2-7; 13 bases are a match to TRBD2. The CDR3 spans 16 residues. Germline trimming cut 5 bases from V and 3 bases from J; bases unmatched to any gene: 7. Germline CDR1 is MNHNY and CDR2 is SVGAGI (reference sequence). As DNA, the CDR3 is TGTGCCAGCAGTCTGACTAGCGGGGGGTGGGGCTACGAGCAGTACTTC. Translated: CASSLTSGGWGYEQYF.

In its sample, this clone was seen a few times. This rearrangement joins TRBV28 to TRBJ1-5, with D unresolved. The CDR3 runs 13 residues. V was pared by 6 bases and J by 0 bases, with 6 bases between. Germline V CDR1 and CDR2: MDHEN, SYDVKM. CDR3 sequence reads: CASRPGSNQPQHF. CDR3 in DNA: TGTGCCAGCAGGCCGGGTAGCAATCAGCCCCAGCATTTT.

The chain uses TRBV18 and TRBJ1-6, with 8 bases matching TRBD1. Trimming at V came to 2 bases and at J to 11 bases, leaving 5 bases not matched to a gene. This CDR3 has 14 residues. Germline loops: CDR1 KGHSH, CDR2 LQKENI. For the CDR3, the DNA is TGTGCCAGCTCACCAGGACAGGGACGGGCACCCCTCCACTTT. Translated, it gives CASSPGQGRAPLHF.

This chain links TRBV10-1 with TRBJ1-1; D is possibly TRBD1 (6 bases). The ends were cut back, 11 bases at V and 7 bases at J, with 23 bases in the middle. The CDR3 runs 14 residues. Germline assignment: CDR1 WNHNN and CDR2 SYGVQD (reference sequence). CDR3 nucleotides: TGCGCCTCCCAGACCCCGGAGGGCAGGGGTGAAGCTTTCTTT. Translation: CASQTPEGRGEAFF.

The V gene is TRBV5-1, the J gene TRBJ2-1; 10 bases fit TRBD2. Per the germline V gene, CDR1 is SGHRS and CDR2 is YFSETQ. The length of the CDR3 is 16 residues. The V and J ends lost 4 bases and 5 bases, in that order; junction bases with no gene match: 9. The CDR3 reads CASSKQLAGSNNEQFF. The CDR3, as DNA: TGCGCCAGCAGCAAACAACTAGCGGGGTCGAACAATGAGCAGTTCTTC.

The chain joins TRBV4-2 to TRBJ1-2; possibly TRBD1 for D (5 bases). CDR1 and CDR2 from the germline V gene are LGHNA and YNFKEQ. V was cut by 0 bases and J by 7 bases, with 15 bases left in between. The CDR3 covers 15 residues. CDR3 sequence (DNA): TGTGCCAGCAGCCAAGATGGGTCCAGGGAAAGTGGCTACACCTTC. Translation gives CASSQDGSRESGYTF.

The V gene is TRBV24-1, the J gene TRBJ2-1, with 11 bases aligning to TRBD2. V gave up 3 bases and J gave up 5 bases; unmatched junction bases: 2. There are 15 residues in the CDR3. Germline V gives CDR1 KGHDR, CDR2 SFDVKD. CDR3 bases: TGTGCCACCAGTGATCCTAGCGGGGGGCACAATGAGCAGTTCTTC. Protein product: CATSDPSGGHNEQFF.

The chain recombines TRBV6-5 with TRBJ1-5; D gene ambiguous. V shed 8 bases and J shed 8 bases, with 7 bases lying between them. This CDR3 has 10 amino acids. Germline V gene lookup returns CDR1 MNHEY and CDR2 SVGAGI. CDR3 nucleotides: TGTGCCAGCGGAGTAAAGCCCCAGCATTTT. It codes for CASGVKPQHF.

The chain recombines TRBV27 with TRBJ1-2; tentative D call: TRBD1 (6 bases). This CDR3 has 15 residues. Germline V CDR1 and CDR2: MNHEY, SMNVEV (reference sequence). Deletions cut 5 bases from V and 6 bases from J, with 19 bases between. In DNA, the CDR3 is TGTGCCAGCAGTATAACCAGGGGAAGGACGGATGGCTACACCTTC. This sequence encodes CASSITRGRTDGYTF.

The chain is built from TRBV7-2 and TRBJ2-7, with TRBD1 matching 7 bases. The germline V gene encodes CDR1 SGHTA and CDR2 FQGNSA. Germline trimming cut 6 bases from V and 2 bases from J; bases unmatched to any gene: 10. This CDR3 region has 15 residues. Here the CDR3 DNA reads TGTGCCAGCAGTCAGAACAGGGGCCAAACCTACGAGCAGTACTTC. Protein product: CASSQNRGQTYEQYF.

V gene TRBV4-3 combines with J gene TRBJ2-5; D is possibly TRBD1 (6 bases). CDR1 and CDR2 (germline): LGHNA, YSLEER. V was pared by 0 bases and J by 4 bases, with 21 bases between. CDR3 length equals 18 residues. CDR3 protein: CASSQDLGAGEFGETQYF. The CDR3 DNA reads TGCGCCAGCAGCCAAGATCTCGGGGCAGGGGAATTTGGAGAGACCCAGTACTTC.

The gene calls are TRBV10-3 and TRBJ1-6, with unresolved D. The CDR3 spans 15 residues. Per the germline V gene, CDR1 is ENHRY and CDR2 is SYGVKD. With 1 base removed from V and 5 bases from J, the gap between germline ends came to 9 bases. CDR3 sequence reads: CAISEFGRDNSPLHF. The CDR3 nucleotides are TGTGCCATCAGTGAGTTCGGACGGGATAATTCACCCCTCCACTTT.